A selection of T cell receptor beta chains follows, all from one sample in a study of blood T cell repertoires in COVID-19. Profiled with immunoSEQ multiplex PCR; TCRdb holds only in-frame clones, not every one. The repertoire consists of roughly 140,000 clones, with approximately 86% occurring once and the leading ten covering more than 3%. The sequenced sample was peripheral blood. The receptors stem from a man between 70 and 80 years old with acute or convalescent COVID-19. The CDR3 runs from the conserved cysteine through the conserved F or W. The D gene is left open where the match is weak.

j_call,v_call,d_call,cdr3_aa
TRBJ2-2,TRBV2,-,CASSTRTTYTGELFF
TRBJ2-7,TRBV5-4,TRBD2,CASSGGLTYEQYF
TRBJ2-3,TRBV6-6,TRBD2,CASSTLAGGADTQYF
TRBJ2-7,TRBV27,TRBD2,CASSPPGLAIYEQYF
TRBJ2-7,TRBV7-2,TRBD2,CASSSSGSAYEQYF
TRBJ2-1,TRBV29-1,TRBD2,CSVDTGLAGVNEQFF
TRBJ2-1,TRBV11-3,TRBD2,CASSRGLAGNEQFF
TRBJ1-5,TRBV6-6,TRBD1,CASSYSGQGHNQPQHF
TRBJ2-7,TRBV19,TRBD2,CASSMPRTSGSYEQYF
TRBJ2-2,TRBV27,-,CASSLSQGPNTGELFF
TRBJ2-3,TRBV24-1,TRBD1,CATSDFRGQGTDTQYF
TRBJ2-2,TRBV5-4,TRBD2,CASSPGTRVGGELFF
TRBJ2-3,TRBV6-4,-,CASSDSGTPTDTQYF
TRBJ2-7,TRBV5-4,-,CASSLPPSAEQYF
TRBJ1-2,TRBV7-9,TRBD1,CASSQGAARNYGYTF
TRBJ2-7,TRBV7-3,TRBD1,CASSLIGQEGEQYF
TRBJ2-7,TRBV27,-,CASSVSGTSTYEQYF
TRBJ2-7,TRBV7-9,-,CASSFQGISYEQYF
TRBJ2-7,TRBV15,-,CATSRDSGYEQYF
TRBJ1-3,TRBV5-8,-,CASSSSGANGNTIYF
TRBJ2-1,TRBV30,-,CAWSDSYNEQFF
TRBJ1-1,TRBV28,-,CASSLLVNTEAFF
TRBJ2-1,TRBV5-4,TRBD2,CAIQREMVDNEQFF
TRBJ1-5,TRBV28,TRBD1,CASSLGGAEDQPQHF
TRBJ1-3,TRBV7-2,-,CASSTTADSGNTIYF
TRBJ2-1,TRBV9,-,CASSVVGSAGYNEQFF
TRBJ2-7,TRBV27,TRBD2,CASSYSPGLAGTYEQYF
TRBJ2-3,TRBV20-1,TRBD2,CSASGLAGGSGADTQYF
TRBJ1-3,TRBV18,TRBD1,CASSPLRQGDAGNTIYF
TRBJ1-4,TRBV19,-,CASSVQGADEKLFF
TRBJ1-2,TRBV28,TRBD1,CASSSPTGVYGYTF
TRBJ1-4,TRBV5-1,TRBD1,CASSLSRQGTDEKLFF
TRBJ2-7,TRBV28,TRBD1,CASSDPAGTGFEGGYF
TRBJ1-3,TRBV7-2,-,CASSLVGANSGNTIYF
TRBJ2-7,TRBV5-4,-,CASNRRSSYEQYF
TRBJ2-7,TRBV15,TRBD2,CATSVGTSVFSYEQYF
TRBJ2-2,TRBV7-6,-,CASSRGRTGELFF
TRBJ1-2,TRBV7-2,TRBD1,CASSLGRTGEGYTF
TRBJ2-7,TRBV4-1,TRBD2,CASSQAGWLAGVVSYEQYF
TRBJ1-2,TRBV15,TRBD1,CATSSEGQGNYGYTF
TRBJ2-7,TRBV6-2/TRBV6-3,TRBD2,CASSPLAGGRAYEQYF
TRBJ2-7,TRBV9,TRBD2,CASSVEAGGIYEQYF
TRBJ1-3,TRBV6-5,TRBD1,CASSYSRTGGNTIYF
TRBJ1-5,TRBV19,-,CASSIVPHNQPQHF
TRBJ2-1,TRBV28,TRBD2,CASSPPGLALQFF
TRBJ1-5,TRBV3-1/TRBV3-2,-,CASSQGGGNQPQHF
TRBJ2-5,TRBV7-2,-,CASSLAASGGGETQYF
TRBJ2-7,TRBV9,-,CASSVKGGSDEQYF
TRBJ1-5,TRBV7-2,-,CASSSPGLPQHF
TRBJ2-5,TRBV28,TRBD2,CASSLLAGARKTQYF
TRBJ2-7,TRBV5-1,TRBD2,CASSPLAGNSYEQYF
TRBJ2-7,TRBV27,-,CASRPRGYYEQYF
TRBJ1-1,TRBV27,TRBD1,CASSNRGTEAFF
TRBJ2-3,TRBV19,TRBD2,CASRARTSGISTDTQYF
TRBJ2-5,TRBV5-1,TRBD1,CASSEPGQQETQYF